This TCR beta chain originates from a study of blood T cell repertoires in COVID-19. Study context: Spain, Italy and the United States supplied samples that represented acute and convalescent COVID-19. PBMCs, B-cell-depleted T cells, or T cells provided the cDNA or gDNA that made up the material.

In the source study's methods: How many nucleated cells were present was estimated from reference gene primer amplification. Method: immunoSEQ multiplex PCR; TCRdb's copy keeps in-frame clones and lacks some. That table supplies the V and J calls and clone size; D and trimming were determined from the DNA. The table records about 100,000 clones, approximately 80% of them present only once. The ends were cut back, 3 bases at V and 5 bases at J, with 16 bases in the middle. From germline, CDR1 is SGHTA and CDR2 FQGNSA. The CDR3 is 15 amino acids. The receptor was derived from a middle-aged man with active or convalescent COVID-19. The sequenced sample consisted of peripheral blood. The V gene is TRBV7-2, the J gene TRBJ2-5, with D possibly matching TRBD2 (6 bases). DNA for the CDR3: TGTGCCAGCAGCTTCTGGTGGAGGGGCGATGAGACCCAGTACTTC. It yields the protein CASSFWWRGDETQYF.